This T cell receptor beta chain was identified in a study of T cell repertoires in cytomegalovirus infection. A note on this clonotype: The target antigen is unknown.

J gave up 2 bases and V 3 bases, and 4 bases lay outside the gene matches. Germline V lookup: CDR1 LNHNV, CDR2 YYDKDF (reference sequence). The CDR3 contains 15 residues. From the reads, TCRdb called clonotypes with MiXCR, one entry per CDR3 protein. The table shows 110,000 or so distinct CDR3 sequences, with 30% occurring only once. The TCR was taken from a human donor in good health (CMV status not recorded). Some clones in this sample may be carry-over from other donors' samples. This specimen consisted of CD8+ T cells from cultured PBMCs, obtained from culture after CMV antigen stimulation. The V gene is TRBV15, the J gene TRBJ2-4; 7 bases map to TRBD1. The CDR3 coding sequence is TGTGCCACCAGCAGTACAGGGGCCCCCAAAAACATTCAGTACTTC. Protein: CATSSTGAPKNIQYF.